These T cell receptor beta chains were read from a single sample in a study of OX40 agonist ivuxolimab in advanced cancers. Clones were read by immunoSEQ multiplex PCR, and TCRdb kept only the in-frame ones, dropping some. Seen here are 86,000 or so clones, about 90% observed once, and the top ten hold 2.5% to 3%. Sample: CD4+ or CD8+ T cells sorted from blood, taken in a trial of the OX40 agonist ivuxolimab. Receptors were obtained from an adult with an advanced solid tumor such as melanoma, head and neck, liver or kidney cancer. The CDR3 runs from the conserved cysteine through the conserved F or W. A D gene is named only where the DNA matches it firmly. Rows may omit the clone size; those that give it use once, few, many or a size class.

J gene: TRBJ1-1; D gene: -; clone size: -; V gene: TRBV28; CDR3 protein: CASSPGGFFLNTEAFF; CDR3 DNA: TGTGCCAGCAGTCCCGGTGGGTTTTTTTTGAACACTGAAGCTTTCTTT
J gene: TRBJ1-2; D gene: -; clone size: -; V gene: TRBV6-5; CDR3 protein: CASSYRDGNYGYTF; CDR3 DNA: TGTGCCAGCAGTTATCGGGACGGTAACTATGGCTACACCTTC
J gene: TRBJ2-7; D gene: TRBD2; clone size: -; V gene: TRBV30; CDR3 protein: CASPGLAGGFDQQYF; CDR3 DNA: TGTGCCTCTCCGGGACTAGCGGGGGGTTTTGACCAGCAGTACTTC
J gene: TRBJ1-1; D gene: TRBD1; clone size: once; V gene: TRBV2; CDR3 protein: CASSERDRGTEAFF; CDR3 DNA: TGTGCCAGCAGTGAGCGGGACAGGGGGACTGAAGCTTTCTTT
J gene: TRBJ2-6; D gene: -; clone size: -; V gene: TRBV14; CDR3 protein: CASSQTAGANVLTF; CDR3 DNA: TGTGCCAGCAGCCAAACAGCTGGGGCCAACGTCCTGACTTTC
J gene: TRBJ1-1; D gene: -; clone size: -; V gene: TRBV4-1; CDR3 protein: CASSQGQVPYVARTEAFF; CDR3 DNA: TGCGCCAGCAGCCAAGGACAGGTCCCGTACGTTGCGCGCACTGAAGCTTTCTTT
J gene: TRBJ2-2; D gene: TRBD2; clone size: -; V gene: TRBV6-1; CDR3 protein: CASSLLAGDTGELFF; CDR3 DNA: TGTGCCAGCAGTCTACTAGCGGGGGACACCGGGGAGCTGTTTTTT
J gene: TRBJ2-2; D gene: -; clone size: -; V gene: TRBV6-1; CDR3 protein: CASSVHRSNTGELFF; CDR3 DNA: TGTGCCAGCAGTGTTCACAGGTCGAACACCGGGGAGCTGTTTTTT
J gene: TRBJ1-5; D gene: -; clone size: -; V gene: TRBV2; CDR3 protein: CASAGEPNQPQHF; CDR3 DNA: TGTGCCAGCGCCGGGGAACCCAATCAGCCCCAGCATTTT
J gene: TRBJ2-5; D gene: TRBD1; clone size: -; V gene: TRBV9; CDR3 protein: CASSDAGTGGGETQYF; CDR3 DNA: TGTGCCAGCAGCGACGCCGGGACAGGGGGCGGGGAGACCCAGTACTTC
J gene: TRBJ1-1; D gene: -; clone size: -; V gene: TRBV5-1; CDR3 protein: CASSLAGGAEAFF; CDR3 DNA: TGCGCCAGCAGCCTAGCCGGGGGGGCCGAAGCTTTCTTT
J gene: TRBJ2-2; D gene: -; clone size: -; V gene: TRBV6-5; CDR3 protein: CASSYPDTGELFF; CDR3 DNA: TGTGCCAGCAGTTACCCGGACACCGGGGAGCTGTTTTTT
J gene: TRBJ1-2; D gene: -; clone size: -; V gene: TRBV19; CDR3 protein: CASSIGAGSNLRSGYTF; CDR3 DNA: TGTGCCAGTAGTATAGGCGCCGGCTCCAATCTGAGGAGTGGCTACACCTTC
J gene: TRBJ2-7; D gene: -; clone size: -; V gene: TRBV10-3; CDR3 protein: CAISGRTWYEQYF; CDR3 DNA: TGTGCCATCAGCGGCAGGACCTGGTACGAGCAGTACTTC
J gene: TRBJ1-5; D gene: -; clone size: -; V gene: TRBV7-9; CDR3 protein: CASSPSRGSNQPQHF; CDR3 DNA: TGTGCCAGCAGCCCGAGTCGAGGGAGCAATCAGCCCCAGCATTTT
J gene: TRBJ1-5; D gene: TRBD1; clone size: -; V gene: TRBV27; CDR3 protein: CASSLTGTAFNQPQHF; CDR3 DNA: TGTGCCAGCAGTTTAACCGGGACAGCTTTTAATCAGCCCCAGCATTTT
J gene: TRBJ2-1; D gene: -; clone size: -; V gene: TRBV7-2; CDR3 protein: CASSLTRGLYNEQFF; CDR3 DNA: TGTGCCAGCAGCTTAACTAGGGGCCTCTACAATGAGCAGTTCTTC
J gene: TRBJ2-5; D gene: -; clone size: -; V gene: TRBV29-1; CDR3 protein: CSVLRGSGETQYF; CDR3 DNA: TGCAGCGTCCTCCGGGGGTCAGGGGAGACCCAGTACTTC
J gene: TRBJ1-2; D gene: TRBD1; clone size: -; V gene: TRBV29-1; CDR3 protein: CSVARDSNYGYTF; CDR3 DNA: TGCAGCGTTGCCCGGGACAGTAACTATGGCTACACCTTC
J gene: TRBJ2-3; D gene: TRBD2; clone size: -; V gene: TRBV7-2; CDR3 protein: CASSLVPSGRADFTDTQYF; CDR3 DNA: TGTGCCAGCAGCTTAGTGCCTAGCGGGAGGGCCGATTTCACAGATACGCAGTATTTT
J gene: TRBJ1-2; D gene: -; clone size: -; V gene: TRBV9; CDR3 protein: CASSPTGNYGYTF; CDR3 DNA: TGTGCCAGCAGCCCGACGGGAAACTATGGCTACACCTTC
J gene: TRBJ2-3; D gene: -; clone size: once; V gene: TRBV9; CDR3 protein: CASSVGGGSTDTQYF; CDR3 DNA: TGTGCCAGCAGCGTAGGGGGCGGGAGCACAGATACGCAGTATTTT
J gene: TRBJ1-5; D gene: -; clone size: -; V gene: TRBV28; CDR3 protein: CASSAVDPGQPQHF; CDR3 DNA: TGTGCCAGCAGTGCCGTGGACCCTGGTCAGCCCCAGCATTTT
J gene: TRBJ1-4; D gene: TRBD1; clone size: -; V gene: TRBV4-1; CDR3 protein: CASSQGTGFKNEKLFF; CDR3 DNA: TGCGCCAGCAGCCAGGGGACAGGGTTTAAGAATGAAAAACTGTTTTTT
J gene: TRBJ1-5; D gene: -; clone size: -; V gene: TRBV7-9; CDR3 protein: CASSLAREGQPQHF; CDR3 DNA: TGTGCCAGCAGCTTAGCGAGGGAGGGACAGCCCCAGCATTTT
J gene: TRBJ2-3; D gene: -; clone size: -; V gene: TRBV14; CDR3 protein: CASSWTVPPDTQYF; CDR3 DNA: TGTGCCAGCAGCTGGACGGTCCCCCCAGATACGCAGTATTTT
J gene: TRBJ1-2; D gene: -; clone size: -; V gene: TRBV6-5; CDR3 protein: CASSSGSRRHGYTF; CDR3 DNA: TGTGCCAGCAGTTCCGGTTCCCGGAGGCATGGCTACACCTTC
J gene: TRBJ2-3; D gene: -; clone size: -; V gene: TRBV13; CDR3 protein: CASSPWDIYTDTQYF; CDR3 DNA: TGTGCCAGCAGCCCGTGGGACATCTACACAGATACGCAGTATTTT
J gene: TRBJ1-3; D gene: -; clone size: -; V gene: TRBV4-2; CDR3 protein: CASSQGAVNSGNTIYF; CDR3 DNA: TGTGCCAGCAGCCAAGGGGCCGTAAACTCTGGAAACACCATATATTTT
J gene: TRBJ2-1; D gene: TRBD2; clone size: -; V gene: TRBV9; CDR3 protein: CASSVAGGRDNEQFF; CDR3 DNA: TGTGCCAGCAGCGTAGCGGGGGGACGCGACAATGAGCAGTTCTTC